This T cell receptor beta chain was recovered during a study of blood T cell repertoires in COVID-19. Repertoires were generated with immunoSEQ multiplex PCR, while TCRdb's copy carries only in-frame clones and drops some. The sample records 89,000 or so clones, around 82% being singletons. In germline, CDR1 is MNHEY, CDR2 SVGEGT. The ends were cut back, 0 bases at V and 1 base at J, with 11 bases in the middle. The CDR3 is 16 amino acids. V gene TRBV6-2 or TRBV6-3 combines with J gene TRBJ2-3, with a weak D call TRBD1 (5 bases). Sequenced material: peripheral blood. This TCR was recovered from a human donor in a cohort sampled during active COVID-19. As DNA, the CDR3 is TGTGCCAGCAGTTACTCGATCAGGGCGGGCACAGATACGCAGTATTTT. Its translation is CASSYSIRAGTDTQYF.